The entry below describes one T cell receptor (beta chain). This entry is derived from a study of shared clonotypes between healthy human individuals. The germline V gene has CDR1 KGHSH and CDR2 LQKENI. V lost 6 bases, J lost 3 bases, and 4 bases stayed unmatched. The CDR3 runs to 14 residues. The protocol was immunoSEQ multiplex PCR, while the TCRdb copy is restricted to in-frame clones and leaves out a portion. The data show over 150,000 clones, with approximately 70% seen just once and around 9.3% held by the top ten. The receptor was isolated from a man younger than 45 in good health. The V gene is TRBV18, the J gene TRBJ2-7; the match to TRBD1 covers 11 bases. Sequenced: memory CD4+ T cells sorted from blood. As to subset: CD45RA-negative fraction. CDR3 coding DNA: TGTGCCAGCTCCGGACAGGGGGCGGACTACGAGCAGTACTTC. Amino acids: CASSGQGADYEQYF.